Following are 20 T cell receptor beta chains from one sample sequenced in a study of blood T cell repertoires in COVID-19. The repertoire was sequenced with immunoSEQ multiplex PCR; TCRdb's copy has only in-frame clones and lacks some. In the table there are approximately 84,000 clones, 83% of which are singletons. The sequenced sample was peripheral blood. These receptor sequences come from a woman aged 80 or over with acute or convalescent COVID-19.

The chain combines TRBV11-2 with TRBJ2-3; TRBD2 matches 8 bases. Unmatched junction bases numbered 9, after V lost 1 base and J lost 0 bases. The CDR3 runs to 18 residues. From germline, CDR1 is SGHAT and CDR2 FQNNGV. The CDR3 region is CASSLVATSGASTDTQYF. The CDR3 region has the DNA TGTGCCAGCAGCTTAGTGGCTACTAGCGGTGCTAGCACAGATACGCAGTATTTT.

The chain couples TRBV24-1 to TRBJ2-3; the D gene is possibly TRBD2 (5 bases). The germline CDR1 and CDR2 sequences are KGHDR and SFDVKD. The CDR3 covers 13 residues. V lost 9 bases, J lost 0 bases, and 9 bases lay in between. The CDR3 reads CATGSRSTDTQYF. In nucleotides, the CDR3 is TGTGCCACCGGGAGCAGGAGCACAGATACGCAGTATTTT.

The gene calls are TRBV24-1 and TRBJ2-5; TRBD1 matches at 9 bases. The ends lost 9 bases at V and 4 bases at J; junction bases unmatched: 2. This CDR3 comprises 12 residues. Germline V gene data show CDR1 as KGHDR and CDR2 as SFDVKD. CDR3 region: CATEDRGETQYF. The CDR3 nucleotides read TGTGCCACCGAGGACAGGGGAGAGACCCAGTACTTC.

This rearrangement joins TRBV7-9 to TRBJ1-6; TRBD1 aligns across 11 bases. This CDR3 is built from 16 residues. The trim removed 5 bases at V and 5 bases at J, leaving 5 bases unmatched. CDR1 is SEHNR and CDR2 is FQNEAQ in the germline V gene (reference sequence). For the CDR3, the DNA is TGTGCCAGCAGCGCCGGACAGGGGGCAGATAATTCACCCCTCCACTTT. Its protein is CASSAGQGADNSPLHF.

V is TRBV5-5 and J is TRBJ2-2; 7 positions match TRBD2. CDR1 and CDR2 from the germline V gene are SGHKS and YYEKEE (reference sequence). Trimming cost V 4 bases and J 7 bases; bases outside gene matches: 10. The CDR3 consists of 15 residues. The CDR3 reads CASSPPTSASGELFF. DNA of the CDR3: TGTGCCAGCAGCCCTCCAACTAGCGCGAGCGGGGAGCTGTTTTTT.

In DNA, the CDR3 is TGTGCCAGCAGTGTTTCTAGAATTCAGTTCTTC. Translating it yields CASSVSRIQFF. The chain has TRBV2 and TRBJ2-1; no reliable D call. Germline V CDR1 and CDR2: SNHLY, FYNNEI. V gave up 4 bases and J gave up 13 bases, with 11 bases separating them. The CDR3 runs 11 residues.

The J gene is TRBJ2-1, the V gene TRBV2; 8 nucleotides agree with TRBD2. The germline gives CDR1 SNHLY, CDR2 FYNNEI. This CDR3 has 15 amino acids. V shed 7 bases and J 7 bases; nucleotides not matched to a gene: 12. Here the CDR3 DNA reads TGTGCCAGCACTTTAGGGCTAGCGGGTTTAAATGAGCAGTTCTTC. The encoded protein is CASTLGLAGLNEQFF. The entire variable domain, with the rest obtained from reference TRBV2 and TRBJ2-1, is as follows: EPEVTQTPSHQVTQMGQEVILRCVPISNHLYFYWYRQILGQKVEFLVSFYNNEISEKSEIFDDQFSVERPDGSNFTLKIRSTKLEDSAMYFCASTLGLAGLNEQFFGPGTRLTVL.

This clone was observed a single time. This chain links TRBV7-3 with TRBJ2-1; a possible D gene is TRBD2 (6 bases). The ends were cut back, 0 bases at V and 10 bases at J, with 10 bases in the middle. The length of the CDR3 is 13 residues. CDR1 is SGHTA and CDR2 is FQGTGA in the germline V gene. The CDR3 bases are TGTGCCAGCAGCTTAACGTTTGGGGGGGAGCAGTTCTTC. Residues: CASSLTFGGEQFF.

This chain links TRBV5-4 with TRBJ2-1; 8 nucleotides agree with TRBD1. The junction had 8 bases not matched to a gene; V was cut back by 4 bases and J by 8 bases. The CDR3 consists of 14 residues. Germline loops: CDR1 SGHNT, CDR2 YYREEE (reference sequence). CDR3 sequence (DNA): TGTGCCAGCAGCCCAGGGGGCAGGGACGATGAGCAGTTCTTC. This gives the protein CASSPGGRDDEQFF.

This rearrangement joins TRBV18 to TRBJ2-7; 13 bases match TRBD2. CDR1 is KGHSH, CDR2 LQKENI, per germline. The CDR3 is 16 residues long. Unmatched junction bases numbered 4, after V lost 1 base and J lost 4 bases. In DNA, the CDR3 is TGTGCCAGCTCACCACGACTAGCGGGAGGAGCTTACGAGCAGTACTTC. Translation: CASSPRLAGGAYEQYF.

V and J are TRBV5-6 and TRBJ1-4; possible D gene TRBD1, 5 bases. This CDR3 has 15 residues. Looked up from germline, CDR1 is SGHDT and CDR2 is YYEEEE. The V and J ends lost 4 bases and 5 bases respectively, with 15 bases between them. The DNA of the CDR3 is TGTGCCAGCAGCCCTAGTCGGTGGGGCAATGAAAAACTGTTTTTT. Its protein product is CASSPSRWGNEKLFF.

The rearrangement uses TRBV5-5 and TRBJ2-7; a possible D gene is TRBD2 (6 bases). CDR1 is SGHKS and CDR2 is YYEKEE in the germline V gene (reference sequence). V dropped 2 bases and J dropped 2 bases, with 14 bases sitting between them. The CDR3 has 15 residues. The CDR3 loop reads CASSLGQRATYEQYF. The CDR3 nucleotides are TGTGCCAGCAGCTTAGGGCAGCGGGCCACCTACGAGCAGTACTTC.

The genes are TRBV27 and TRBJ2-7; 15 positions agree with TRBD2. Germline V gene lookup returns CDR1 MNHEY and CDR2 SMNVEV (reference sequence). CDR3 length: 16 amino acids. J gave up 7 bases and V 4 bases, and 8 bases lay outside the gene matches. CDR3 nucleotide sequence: TGTGCCAGCAGTTCTATCCAGGGACTAGCGGGAGGTGAGCAGTACTTC. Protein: CASSSIQGLAGGEQYF.

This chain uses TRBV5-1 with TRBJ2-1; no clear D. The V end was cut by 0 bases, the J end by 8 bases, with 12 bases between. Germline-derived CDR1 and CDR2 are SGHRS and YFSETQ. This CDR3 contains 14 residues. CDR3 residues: CASSLASVSDEQFF. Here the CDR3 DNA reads TGCGCCAGCAGCTTGGCCTCGGTTTCGGATGAGCAGTTCTTC.

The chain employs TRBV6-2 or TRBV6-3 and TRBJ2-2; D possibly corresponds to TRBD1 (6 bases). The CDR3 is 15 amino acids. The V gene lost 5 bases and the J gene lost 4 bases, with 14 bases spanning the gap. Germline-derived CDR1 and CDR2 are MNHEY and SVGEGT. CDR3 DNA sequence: TGTGCCAGCAGTAGGGACACGGTTCTCACCGGGGAGCTGTTTTTT. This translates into CASSRDTVLTGELFF.

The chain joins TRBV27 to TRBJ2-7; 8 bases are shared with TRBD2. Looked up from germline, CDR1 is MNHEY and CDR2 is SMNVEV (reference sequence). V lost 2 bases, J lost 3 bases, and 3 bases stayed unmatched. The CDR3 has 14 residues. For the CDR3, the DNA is TGTGCCAGCAGTTTAAAAGCGGGAGTCTACGAGCAGTACTTC. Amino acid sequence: CASSLKAGVYEQYF.

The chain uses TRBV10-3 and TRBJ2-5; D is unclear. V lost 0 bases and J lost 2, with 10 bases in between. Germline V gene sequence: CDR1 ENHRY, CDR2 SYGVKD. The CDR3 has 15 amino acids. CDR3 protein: CAISESRGKQETQYF. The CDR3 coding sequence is TGTGCCATCAGTGAGTCGAGAGGAAAACAAGAGACCCAGTACTTC.

CDR3 bases: TGTGCCAGTAGTCCCGTACTAGCGGCAAGGGGCACCGGGGAGCTGTTTTTT. This sequence encodes CASSPVLAARGTGELFF. This chain uses TRBV19 with TRBJ2-2, with TRBD2 matching 8 bases. The length of the CDR3 is 17 residues. Losses at the gene ends were 5 bases for V and 4 bases for J; bases not matched to a gene: 12. The V gene's germline CDR1 is LNHDA and CDR2 SQIVND (reference sequence).

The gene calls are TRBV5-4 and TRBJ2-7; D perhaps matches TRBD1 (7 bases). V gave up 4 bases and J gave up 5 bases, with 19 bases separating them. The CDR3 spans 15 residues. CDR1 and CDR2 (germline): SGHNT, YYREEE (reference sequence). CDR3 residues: CASSRENRGGDEQYF. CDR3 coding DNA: TGTGCCAGCAGCCGCGAAAACAGGGGAGGCGACGAGCAGTACTTC.

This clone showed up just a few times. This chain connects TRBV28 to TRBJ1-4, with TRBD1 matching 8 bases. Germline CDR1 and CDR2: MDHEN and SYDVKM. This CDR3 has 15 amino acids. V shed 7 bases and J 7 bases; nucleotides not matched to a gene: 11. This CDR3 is CASIPGQAVGEKLFF. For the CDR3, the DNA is TGTGCCAGCATTCCGGGACAGGCAGTAGGTGAAAAACTGTTTTTT.